This T cell receptor (beta chain) was observed in a study of human T cells and chemical hapten exposure (dated by TCRdb to the early 2020s). Background for the entire study: For sensitization, 2% DPC in acetone was applied to a roughly 2 cm by roughly 2 cm area of upper inner arm skin. Patients additionally received weekly therapeutic DPC doses to the scalp throughout the approximately 22-week study period. Patch testing on the upper back used Finn chambers containing 0.01% DPC, with scoring done after 6 days according to International Contact Dermatitis Research Group standards. Most of the patients in the cohort were female, and the cohort covered alopecia areata with under or over 50% scalp involvement, alopecia totalis and alopecia universalis. Libraries were pooled for sequencing, and variation in per-sample TCR yields was attributed mainly to small differences in library volumes within the pool. Peripheral blood TCR repertoire changes were tracked in vivo in alopecia patients during primary and secondary sensitization to the hapten diphenylcyclopropenone (DPC). Patient blood was sampled pre-sensitization (week 0) and at 2, 6 and about 24 weeks after DPC sensitization. Blood for TCR sequencing was provided by twenty-nine alopecia patients at one to four time points (pre-sensitization, 2, 6 and 24 weeks).

Library preparation was by RACE. Sequencing was carried out with a NextSeq 500. During library preparation, unique molecular identifiers were attached to individual cDNA molecules so that TCRs could be counted in a quantitative, reproducible way. From each blood RNA sample, both TCR alpha and TCR beta chains were sequenced. In the paper's pipeline: Samples had a median of roughly 99,000 TCRs, with a range from roughly 20,000 to 690,600. V, J and CDR3 annotation of the TCR reads was performed with the Decombinator software suite. For the PS versus PT1 abundance plots, all samples were subsampled to the same number of TCRs (28,000). TCRs were defined as expanded if absent before sensitization and observed at least eight times at the 2-week time point. The raw public reads went through TCRdb reprocessing: fastp at Q25, MiXCR clone calling, in-frame beta chains kept. When rows share a CDR3 protein, they turn into one entry using the most common DNA and genes. These V and J calls are TCRdb output, not the study's own analysis. Within this sample are 95,000 to 100,000 distinct CDR3 sequences, with 9.5% to 15% of them counted one time only. Roughly 2.1% of the sample lies in the top ten.

The study at large found these results: Repeated subsampling changed both the strength of the expansion versus patch-test correlation and the threshold at which the correlation became significant. No change with DPC sensitization was found in the number of TCRs above 1 in 1000 frequency, and no evidence of global repertoire structure alterations was found. Alopecia, a presumed autoimmune disease, was present in all patients, so the immune response of the patients might differ from that of healthy individuals. Expanded TCRs formed significantly more large CDR3 similarity clusters than pre-sensitization or healthy control sets, consistent with antigen-driven responses. Patch test score was positively correlated with the number of PT1 expanded TCRs, with significance at thresholds 8, 16 and 32 but not at 4.

Points on this clonotype: What this receptor recognizes is not known. Base qualities are not at hand, and no much larger clone is one base apart.

This sample's time point label indicates: patch test 1, 2 weeks after DPC sensitization. The intended sense of this specimen's treatment or condition label: therapeutic diphenylcyclopropenone sensitization with weekly scalp DPC. Blood at each patch-test visit was drawn before the patch test was applied. Patients were considered eligible if aged 18 to 70, diagnosed with alopecia and deemed suitable for DPC therapy, and patients were excluded if pregnant. Total RNA was extracted from unfractionated whole blood collected in Tempus Blood RNA tubes. The CDR3 holds 15 amino acids from the cysteine to the phenylalanine. Of all the DNA, just the CDR3 is kept, 45 bases in frame from base 1. V was cut back by 3 bases and J by 6 bases, leaving a gap of 17 bases between them. CDR1 and CDR2, per the germline V gene, are SGHTA and FQGNSA.

The TCR comes from a woman aged 40 to 55 with alopecia areata. Some clones in this sample may be carry-over from other donors' samples. This sample comprised whole blood, obtained in connection with sensitization to the hapten diphenylcyclopropenone (DPC). This sequence uses TRBV7-2 and TRBJ1-2; no D gene call is confident. The DNA is as follows: TGTGCCAGCAGCTTTGGCGCAGGCGTAAAAAATGGCTACACCTTC. Protein translation: CASSFGAGVKNGYTF.